Listed here is a single TCR beta chain. Its antigen is as yet unknown. Trimming took off 2 bases at V and 5 bases at J, with 7 bases between the two ends. This CDR3 is 12 amino acids long. CDR1 MNHNY and CDR2 SVGAGI come from the germline V gene (reference sequence). This entry comes from a study of shared clonotypes between healthy human individuals. Findings and limits, study-wide: It was only blood that was sampled, and tissue repertoires likely differ. Few donors limited the genetic and exposure-history diversity represented. Clonotype sharing among donors was expected to depend on sequencing depth.

Deep-level running was used for the assay. Sequencing was performed with immunoSEQ multiplex PCR; in TCRdb, only in-frame clones are kept and a portion is missing. The sample has hundreds of thousands of clones, over 60% seen once; the top ten hold around 12%. The V gene is TRBV6-6, the J gene TRBJ2-7; D is uncertain. The sequencing input was PBMCs. The source of this sequence is a woman aged 40-49 years in good health. Some clones in this sample may be carry-over from other donors' samples. CDR3 sequence: CASSYGPHEQYF. The CDR3 region has the DNA TGTGCCAGCAGTTACGGTCCCCACGAGCAGTACTTC.